Listed below are T cell receptor beta chains from one sample, sequenced in a study of blood T cell repertoires in COVID-19. Profiled with immunoSEQ multiplex PCR; TCRdb holds only in-frame clones, not every one. The table shows a few hundred thousand clones, with approximately 87% occurring only once. The sequenced sample consisted of PBMCs or T cells enriched from blood (not recorded which). Receptor source: a woman aged 45-65 years who had recovered from COVID-19. CDR3s include the opening cysteine and the closing phenylalanine or tryptophan. Fields, in order: J gene, V gene, CDR3 protein.

TRBJ1-5,TRBV4-1,CASSRNRVSQPQHF
TRBJ2-3,TRBV30,CASRRGGLAGGITDTQYF
TRBJ1-2,TRBV18,CASSQRHTQSTGDYGYTF
TRBJ2-2,TRBV29-1,CSVEGTGFGELFF
TRBJ2-5,TRBV30,CAWSVITVKETQYF
TRBJ2-1,TRBV3-1/TRBV3-2,CASSQTSGGMNEQFF
TRBJ1-1,TRBV20-1,CSASQNGAGNTEAFF
TRBJ1-1,TRBV7-8,CASSLEDRHEAFF
TRBJ2-7,TRBV2,CASSYRAYEQYF
TRBJ1-2,TRBV5-6,CASSPKWQGLGWARYGYTF
TRBJ1-1,TRBV5-1,CASTDTGGVYTEAFF
TRBJ2-7,TRBV28,CASSRGGDRGNYEQYF
TRBJ1-5,TRBV24-1,CATSDAGTGSKSQPQHF
TRBJ1-5,TRBV28,CASSLQGNQPQHF
TRBJ1-1,TRBV2,CASSTRADNTEAFF
TRBJ1-5,TRBV10-3,CAISEGDRGNQPQHF
TRBJ1-2,TRBV24-1,CATSDERGYGYTF
TRBJ2-7,TRBV18,CASSPPGQGYEQYF
TRBJ1-2,TRBV18,CASEVGQGIGYTF
TRBJ2-2,TRBV4-2,CASSQEGLAANTGELFF